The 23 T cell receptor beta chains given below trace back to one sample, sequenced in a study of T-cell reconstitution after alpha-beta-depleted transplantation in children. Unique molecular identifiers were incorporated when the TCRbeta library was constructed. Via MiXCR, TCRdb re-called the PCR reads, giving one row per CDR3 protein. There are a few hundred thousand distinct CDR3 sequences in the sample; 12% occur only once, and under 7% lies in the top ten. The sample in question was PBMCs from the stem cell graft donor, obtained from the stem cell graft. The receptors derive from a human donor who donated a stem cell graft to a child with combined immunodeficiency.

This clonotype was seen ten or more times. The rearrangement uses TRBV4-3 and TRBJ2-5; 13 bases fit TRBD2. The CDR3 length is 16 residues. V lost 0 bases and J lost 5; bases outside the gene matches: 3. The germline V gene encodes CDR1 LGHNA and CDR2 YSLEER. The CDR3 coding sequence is TGCGCCAGCAGCCAAGATATGACTAGCGGGGGGGAGACCCAGTACTTC. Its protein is CASSQDMTSGGETQYF.

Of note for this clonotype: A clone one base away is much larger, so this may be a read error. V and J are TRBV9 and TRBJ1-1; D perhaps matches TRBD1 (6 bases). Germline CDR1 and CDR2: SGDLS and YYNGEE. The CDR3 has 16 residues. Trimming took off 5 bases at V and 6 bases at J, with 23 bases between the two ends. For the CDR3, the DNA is TGTGCCAGCAGACCTTTTCCGACAGGCCGAAACTCTGAAGCTTTCTTT. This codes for CASRPFPTGRNSEAFF.

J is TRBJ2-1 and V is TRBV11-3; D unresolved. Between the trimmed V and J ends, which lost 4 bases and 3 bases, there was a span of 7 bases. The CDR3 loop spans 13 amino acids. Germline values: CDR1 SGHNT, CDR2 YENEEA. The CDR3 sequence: CASSSNSYNEQFF. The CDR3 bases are TGTGCCAGCAGCTCCAACAGCTACAATGAGCAGTTCTTC.

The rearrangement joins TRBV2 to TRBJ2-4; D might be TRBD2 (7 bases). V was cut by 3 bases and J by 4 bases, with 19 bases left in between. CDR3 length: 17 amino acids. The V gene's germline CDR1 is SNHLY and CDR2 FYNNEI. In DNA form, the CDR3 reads TGTGCCAGCAGTGAGAACAGGGAGGGCAGGCCAAAAAACATTCAGTACTTC. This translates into CASSENREGRPKNIQYF.

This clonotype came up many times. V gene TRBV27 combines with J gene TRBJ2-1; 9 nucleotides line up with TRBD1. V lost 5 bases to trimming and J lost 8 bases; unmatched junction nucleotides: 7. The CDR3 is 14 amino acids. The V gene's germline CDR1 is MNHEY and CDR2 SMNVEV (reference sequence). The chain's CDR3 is CASSPGTGFDEQFF. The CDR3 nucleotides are TGTGCCAGCAGTCCAGGGACAGGGTTCGATGAGCAGTTCTTC.

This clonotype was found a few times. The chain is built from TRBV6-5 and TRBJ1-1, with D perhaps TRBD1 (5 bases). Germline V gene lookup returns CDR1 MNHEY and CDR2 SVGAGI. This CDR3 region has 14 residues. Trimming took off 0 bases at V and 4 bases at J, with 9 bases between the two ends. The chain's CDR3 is CASSYSGVSTEAFF. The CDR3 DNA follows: TGTGCCAGCAGTTACTCGGGGGTTTCCACTGAAGCTTTCTTT.

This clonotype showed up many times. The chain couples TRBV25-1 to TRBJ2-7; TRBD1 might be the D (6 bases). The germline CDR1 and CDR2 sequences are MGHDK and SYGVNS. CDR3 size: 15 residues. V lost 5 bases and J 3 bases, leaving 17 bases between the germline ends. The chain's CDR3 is CASSNPTKGDYEQYF. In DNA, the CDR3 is TGTGCCAGCAGTAACCCAACGAAGGGGGACTACGAGCAGTACTTC.

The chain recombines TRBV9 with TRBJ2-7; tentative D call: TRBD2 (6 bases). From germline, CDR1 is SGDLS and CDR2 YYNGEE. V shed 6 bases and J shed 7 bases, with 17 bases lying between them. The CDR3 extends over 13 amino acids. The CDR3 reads CASTSGVTGEQYF. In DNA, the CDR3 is TGTGCCAGCACCTCGGGGGTTACAGGAGAGCAGTACTTC.

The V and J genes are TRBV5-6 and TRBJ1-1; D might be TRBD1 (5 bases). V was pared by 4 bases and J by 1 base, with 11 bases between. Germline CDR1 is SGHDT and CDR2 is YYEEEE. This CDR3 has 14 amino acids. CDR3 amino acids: CASSVGLQNTEAFF. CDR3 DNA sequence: TGTGCCAGCAGCGTGGGACTGCAGAACACTGAAGCTTTCTTT.

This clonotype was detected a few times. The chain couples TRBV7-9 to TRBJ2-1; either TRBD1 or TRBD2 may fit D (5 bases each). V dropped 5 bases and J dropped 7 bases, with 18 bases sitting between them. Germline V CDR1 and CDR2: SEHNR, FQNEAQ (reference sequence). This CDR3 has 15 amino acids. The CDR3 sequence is CASSLSWTTGNEQFF. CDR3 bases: TGTGCCAGCAGCCTCTCATGGACAACGGGGAATGAGCAGTTCTTC.

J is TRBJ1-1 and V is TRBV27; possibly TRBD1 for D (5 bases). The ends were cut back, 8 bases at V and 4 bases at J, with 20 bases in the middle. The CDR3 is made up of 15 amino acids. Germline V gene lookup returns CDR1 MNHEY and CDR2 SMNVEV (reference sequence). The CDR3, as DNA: TGTGCCAGCCGCCCGGGGGTTACACTGAGCACTGAAGCTTTCTTT. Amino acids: CASRPGVTLSTEAFF.

The CDR3 nucleotides are TGTGCCAGCAGCTACCCGGCCTCCGGGGAGCTGTTTTTT. Its protein is CASSYPASGELFF. This chain links TRBV11-3 with TRBJ2-2, with no clear D. V was clipped by 4 bases and J by 6 bases, with 9 bases between them. The germline CDR1 and CDR2 sequences are SGHNT and YENEEA. CDR3 length equals 13 residues.

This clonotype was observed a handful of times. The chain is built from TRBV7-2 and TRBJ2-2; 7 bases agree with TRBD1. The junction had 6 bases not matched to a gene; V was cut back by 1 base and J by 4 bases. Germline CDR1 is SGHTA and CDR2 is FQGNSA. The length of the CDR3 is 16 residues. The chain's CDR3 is CASSLGINRGTGELFF. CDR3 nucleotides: TGTGCCAGCAGCTTAGGAATAAACAGGGGCACCGGGGAGCTGTTTTTT.

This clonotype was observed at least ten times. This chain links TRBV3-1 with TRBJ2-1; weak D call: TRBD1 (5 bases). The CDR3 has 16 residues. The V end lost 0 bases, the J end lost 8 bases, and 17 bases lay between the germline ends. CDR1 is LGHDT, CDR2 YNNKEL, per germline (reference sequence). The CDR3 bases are TGTGCCAGCAGCCAAGATGGGGCTAGGGTCGAAGATGAGCAGTTCTTC. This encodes CASSQDGARVEDEQFF.

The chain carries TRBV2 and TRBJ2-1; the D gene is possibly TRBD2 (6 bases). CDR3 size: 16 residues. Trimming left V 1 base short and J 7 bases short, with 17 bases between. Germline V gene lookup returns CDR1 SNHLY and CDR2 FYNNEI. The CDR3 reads CASSEDGRGRGNEQFF. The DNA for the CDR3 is TGTGCCAGCAGTGAAGACGGGCGGGGACGTGGGAATGAGCAGTTCTTC. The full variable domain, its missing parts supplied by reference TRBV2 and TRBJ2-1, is EPEVTQTPSHQVTQMGQEVILRCVPISNHLYFYWYRQILGQKVEFLVSFYNNEISEKSEIFDDQFSVERPDGSNFTLKIRSTKLEDSAMYFCASSEDGRGRGNEQFFGPGTRLTVL.

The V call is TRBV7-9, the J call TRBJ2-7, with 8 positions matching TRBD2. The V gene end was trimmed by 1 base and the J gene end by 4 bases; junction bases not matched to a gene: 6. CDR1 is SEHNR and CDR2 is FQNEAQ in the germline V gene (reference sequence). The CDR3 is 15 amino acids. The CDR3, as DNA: TGTGCCAGCAGCTTAGTGACGGGAGGGCCGTACGAGCAGTACTTC. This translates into CASSLVTGGPYEQYF. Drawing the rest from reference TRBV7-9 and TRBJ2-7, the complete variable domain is DTGVSQNPRHKITKRGQNVTFRCDPISEHNRLYWYRQTLGQGPEFLTYFQNEAQLEKSRLLSDRFSAERPKGSFSTLEIQRTEQGDSAMYLCASSLVTGGPYEQYFGPGTRLTVT.

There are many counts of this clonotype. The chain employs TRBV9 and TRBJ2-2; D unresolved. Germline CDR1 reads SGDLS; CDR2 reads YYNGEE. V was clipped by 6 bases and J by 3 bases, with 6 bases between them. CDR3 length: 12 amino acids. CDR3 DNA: TGTGCCAGCAACGAGTACACCGGGGAGCTGTTTTTT. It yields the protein CASNEYTGELFF.

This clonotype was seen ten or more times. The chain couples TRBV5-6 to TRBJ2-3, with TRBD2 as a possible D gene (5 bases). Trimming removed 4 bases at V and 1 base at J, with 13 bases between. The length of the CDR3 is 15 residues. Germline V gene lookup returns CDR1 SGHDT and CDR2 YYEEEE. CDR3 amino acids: CASSPLARGTDTQYF. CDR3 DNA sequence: TGTGCCAGCAGCCCATTAGCGAGAGGCACAGATACGCAGTATTTT.

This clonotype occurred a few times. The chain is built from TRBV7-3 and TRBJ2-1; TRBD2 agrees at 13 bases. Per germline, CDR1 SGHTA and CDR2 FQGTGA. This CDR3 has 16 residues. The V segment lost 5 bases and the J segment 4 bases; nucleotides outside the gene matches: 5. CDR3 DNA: TGTGCCAGCAGCACCGGGACTAGCGGGAAATACAATGAGCAGTTCTTC. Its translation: CASSTGTSGKYNEQFF. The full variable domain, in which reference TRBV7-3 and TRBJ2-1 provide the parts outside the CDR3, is GAGVSQTPSNKVTEKGKYVELRCDPISGHTALYWYRQSLGQGPEFLIYFQGTGAADDSGLPNDRFFAVRPEGSVSTLKIQRTERGDSAVYLCASSTGTSGKYNEQFFGPGTRLTVL.

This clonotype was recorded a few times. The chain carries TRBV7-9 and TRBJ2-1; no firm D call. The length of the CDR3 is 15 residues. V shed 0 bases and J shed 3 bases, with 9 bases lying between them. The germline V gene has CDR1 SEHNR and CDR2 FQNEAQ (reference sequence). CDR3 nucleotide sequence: TGTGCCAGCAGCTTAGCAGGAGACTTCTACAATGAGCAGTTCTTC. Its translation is CASSLAGDFYNEQFF.

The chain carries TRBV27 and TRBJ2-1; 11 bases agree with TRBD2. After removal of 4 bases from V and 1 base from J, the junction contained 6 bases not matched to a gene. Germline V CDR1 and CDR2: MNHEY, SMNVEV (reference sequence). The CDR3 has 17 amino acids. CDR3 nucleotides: TGTGCCAGCAGTTCCGGGACTAGCGGCTTATCCTACAATGAGCAGTTCTTC. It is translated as CASSSGTSGLSYNEQFF.

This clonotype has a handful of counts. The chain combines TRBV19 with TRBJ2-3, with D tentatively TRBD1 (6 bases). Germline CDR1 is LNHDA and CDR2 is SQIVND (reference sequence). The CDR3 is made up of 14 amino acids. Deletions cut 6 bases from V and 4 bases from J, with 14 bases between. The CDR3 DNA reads TGTGCCAGTAGGGAACAGGGTGGAGCAGATACGCAGTATTTT. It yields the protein CASREQGGADTQYF.

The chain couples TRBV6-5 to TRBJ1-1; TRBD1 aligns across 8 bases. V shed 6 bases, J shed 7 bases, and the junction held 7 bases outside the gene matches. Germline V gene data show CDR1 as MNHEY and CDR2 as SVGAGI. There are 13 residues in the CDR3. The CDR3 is CASRTGEIFEAFF. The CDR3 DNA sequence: TGTGCCAGCAGGACAGGGGAGATATTTGAAGCTTTCTTT.